This T cell receptor beta chain was sequenced in a study of blood T cell repertoires in COVID-19. Study context: Both acute and convalescent COVID-19 samples were obtained from the United States, Italy and Spain. Nucleic acid was either cDNA or gDNA, and it came from T cells, B-cell-depleted T cells, or PBMCs.

Seattle-derived patients entered the study during active infection and were followed longitudinally. Under the authors' procedure: For nucleated cells, counts were estimated from reference gene primer amplification. Sequencing used immunoSEQ multiplex PCR; TCRdb keeps in-frame clones, though not all of them. V and J calls and clone size follow that table, whereas D and trimming were derived from the DNA. In the table there are 87,000 or so clones, about 85% of which are singletons. V dropped 3 bases and J dropped 4 bases, with 12 bases sitting between them. In germline, CDR1 is LNHDA, CDR2 SQIVND (reference sequence). The CDR3 length is 14 residues.

The sequence was collected from a woman aged 80 or over with COVID-19, enrolled during active disease. This chain connects TRBV19 to TRBJ1-1; the D gene is possibly TRBD1 (6 bases). The sample taken for sequencing was peripheral blood. In DNA form, the CDR3 reads TGTGCCAGTAGTATGGTTCGGGGGGCCACTGAAGCTTTCTTT. Encoded protein: CASSMVRGATEAFF.